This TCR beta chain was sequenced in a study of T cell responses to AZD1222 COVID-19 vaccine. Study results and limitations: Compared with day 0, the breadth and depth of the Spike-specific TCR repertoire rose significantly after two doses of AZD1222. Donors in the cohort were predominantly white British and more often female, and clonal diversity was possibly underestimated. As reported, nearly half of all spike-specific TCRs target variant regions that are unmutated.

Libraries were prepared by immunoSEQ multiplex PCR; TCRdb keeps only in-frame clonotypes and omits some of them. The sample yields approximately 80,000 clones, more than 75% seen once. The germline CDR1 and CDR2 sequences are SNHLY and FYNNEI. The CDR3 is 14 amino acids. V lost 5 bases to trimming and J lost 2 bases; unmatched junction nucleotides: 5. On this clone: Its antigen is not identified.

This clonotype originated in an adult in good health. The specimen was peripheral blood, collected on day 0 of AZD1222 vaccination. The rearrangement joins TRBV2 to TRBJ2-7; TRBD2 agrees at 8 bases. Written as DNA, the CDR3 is TGTGCCAGCAGTCGACTAGCGTCTGCCTACGAGCAGTACTTC. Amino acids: CASSRLASAYEQYF.